This T cell receptor beta chain was retrieved from a study of blood T cell repertoires in COVID-19. This clone appeared a single time. Some clones are missing from TCRdb's copy, which holds only in-frame ones; the method was immunoSEQ multiplex PCR. The sample holds 150,000 to 200,000 clones, roughly 90% seen once. CDR1 SGHNT and CDR2 YENEEA come from the germline V gene. V dropped 1 base and J dropped 1 base, with 10 bases sitting between them. The CDR3 covers 16 residues. The chain uses TRBV11-3 and TRBJ2-2, with no clear D. Sequencing was performed on peripheral blood. The sequence was collected from a woman aged 50 to 65 with acute or convalescent COVID-19. CDR3 loop: CASSLASLRNTGELFF. The CDR3 coding sequence is TGTGCCAGCAGCTTAGCTTCACTTAGGAACACCGGGGAGCTGTTTTTT.